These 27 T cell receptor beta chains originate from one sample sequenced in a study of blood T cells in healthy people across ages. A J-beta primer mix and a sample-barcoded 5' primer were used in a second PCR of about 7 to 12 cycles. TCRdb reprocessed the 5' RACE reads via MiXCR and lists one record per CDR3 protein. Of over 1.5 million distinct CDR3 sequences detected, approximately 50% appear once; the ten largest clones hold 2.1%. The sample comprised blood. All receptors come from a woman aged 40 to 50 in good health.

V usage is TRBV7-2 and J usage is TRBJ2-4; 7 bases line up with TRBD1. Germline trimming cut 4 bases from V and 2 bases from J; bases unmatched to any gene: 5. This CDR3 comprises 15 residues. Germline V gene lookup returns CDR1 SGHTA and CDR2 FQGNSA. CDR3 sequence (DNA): TGTGCCAGCAGCTCAAAACAGGGGACCAAAAACATTCAGTACTTC. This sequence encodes CASSSKQGTKNIQYF. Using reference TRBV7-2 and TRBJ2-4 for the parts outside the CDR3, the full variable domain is GAGVSQSPSNKVTEKGKDVELRCDPISGHTALYWYRQSLGQGLEFLIYFQGNSAPDKSGLPSDRFSAERTGGSVSTLTIQRTQQEDSAVYLCASSSKQGTKNIQYFGAGTRLSVL.

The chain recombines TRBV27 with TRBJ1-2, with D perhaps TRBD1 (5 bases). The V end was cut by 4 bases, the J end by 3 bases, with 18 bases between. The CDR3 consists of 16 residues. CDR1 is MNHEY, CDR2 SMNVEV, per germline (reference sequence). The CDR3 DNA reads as TGTGCCAGCAGTTCTGAGATCGGGGGAAGGGACTATGGCTACACCTTC. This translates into CASSSEIGGRDYGYTF.

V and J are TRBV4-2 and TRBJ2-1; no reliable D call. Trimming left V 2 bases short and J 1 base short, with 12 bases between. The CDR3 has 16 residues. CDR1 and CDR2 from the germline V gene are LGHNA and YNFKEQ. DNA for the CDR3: TGTGCCAGCAGCCAATCTCCGGTGGGATCCTACAATGAGCAGTTCTTC. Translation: CASSQSPVGSYNEQFF.

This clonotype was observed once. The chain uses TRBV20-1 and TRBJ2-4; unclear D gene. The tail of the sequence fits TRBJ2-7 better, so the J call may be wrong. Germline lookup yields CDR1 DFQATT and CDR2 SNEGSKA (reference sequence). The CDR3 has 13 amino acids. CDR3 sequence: CSAASSAAGEQYF. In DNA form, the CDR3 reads TGCAGTGCTGCATCTTCCGCCGCCGGCGAGCAGTACTTC.

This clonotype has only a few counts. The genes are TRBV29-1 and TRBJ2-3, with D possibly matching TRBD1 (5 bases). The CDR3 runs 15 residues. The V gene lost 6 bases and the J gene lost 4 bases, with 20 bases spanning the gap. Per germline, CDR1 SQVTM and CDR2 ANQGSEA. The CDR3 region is CSVKDDRSFPDTQYF. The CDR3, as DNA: TGCAGCGTCAAGGACGACAGAAGTTTCCCAGATACGCAGTATTTT.

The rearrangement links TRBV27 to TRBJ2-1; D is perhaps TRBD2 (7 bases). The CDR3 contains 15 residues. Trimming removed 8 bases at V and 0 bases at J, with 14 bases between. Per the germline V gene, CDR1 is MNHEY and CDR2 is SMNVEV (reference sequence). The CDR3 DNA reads TGTGCCAGCGCCCGCGGGGGCCCCTCCTACAATGAGCAGTTCTTC. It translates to CASARGGPSYNEQFF.

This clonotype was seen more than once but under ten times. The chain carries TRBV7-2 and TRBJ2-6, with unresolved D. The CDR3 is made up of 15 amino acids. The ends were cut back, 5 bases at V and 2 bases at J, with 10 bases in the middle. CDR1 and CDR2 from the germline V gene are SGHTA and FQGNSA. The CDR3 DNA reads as TGTGCCAGCAGCCGAGATGGGGCTGGGGCCAACGTCCTGACTTTC. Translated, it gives CASSRDGAGANVLTF.

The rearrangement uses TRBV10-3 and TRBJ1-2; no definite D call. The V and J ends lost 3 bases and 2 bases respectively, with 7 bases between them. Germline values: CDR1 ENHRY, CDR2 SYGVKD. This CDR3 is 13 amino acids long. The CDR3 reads CAISEEQNYGYTF. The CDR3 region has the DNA TGTGCCATCAGTGAAGAGCAGAACTATGGCTACACCTTC.

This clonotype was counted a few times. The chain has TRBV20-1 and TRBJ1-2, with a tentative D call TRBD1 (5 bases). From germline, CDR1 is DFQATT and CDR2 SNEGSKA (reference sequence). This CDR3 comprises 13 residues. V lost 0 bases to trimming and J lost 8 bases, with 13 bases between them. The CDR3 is CSARENGGTGYTF. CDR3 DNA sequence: TGCAGTGCTAGAGAGAATGGAGGGACCGGCTACACCTTC.

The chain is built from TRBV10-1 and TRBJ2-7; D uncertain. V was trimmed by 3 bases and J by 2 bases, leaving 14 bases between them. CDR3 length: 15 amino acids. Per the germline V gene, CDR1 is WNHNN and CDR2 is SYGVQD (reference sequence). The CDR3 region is CASSDPSLNTYEQYF. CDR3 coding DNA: TGCGCCAGCAGTGATCCCTCTTTAAATACCTACGAGCAGTACTTC.

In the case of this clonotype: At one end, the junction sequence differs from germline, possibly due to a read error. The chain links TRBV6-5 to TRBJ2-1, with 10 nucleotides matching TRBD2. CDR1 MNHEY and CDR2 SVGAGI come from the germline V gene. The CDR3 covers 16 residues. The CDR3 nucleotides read TGTACCAGCAGTTACGGACTAGCGGAACCGTACAATGAGCAGTTCTTC. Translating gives CTSSYGLAEPYNEQFF.

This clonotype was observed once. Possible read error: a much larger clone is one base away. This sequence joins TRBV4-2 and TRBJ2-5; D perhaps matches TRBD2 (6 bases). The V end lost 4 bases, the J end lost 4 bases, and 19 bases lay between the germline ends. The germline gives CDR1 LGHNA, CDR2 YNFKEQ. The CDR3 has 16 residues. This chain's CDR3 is CASSPGNSQGLETQYF. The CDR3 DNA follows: TGTGCCAGCAGCCCGGGCAACTCTCAGGGACTAGAGACCCAGTACTTC.

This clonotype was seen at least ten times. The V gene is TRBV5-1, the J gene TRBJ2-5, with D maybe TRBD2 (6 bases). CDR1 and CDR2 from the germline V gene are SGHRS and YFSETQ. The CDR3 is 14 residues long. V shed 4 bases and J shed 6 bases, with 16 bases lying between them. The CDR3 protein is CASSLEGGDQTQYF. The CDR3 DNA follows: TGCGCCAGCAGCCTGGAAGGAGGGGATCAGACCCAGTACTTC.

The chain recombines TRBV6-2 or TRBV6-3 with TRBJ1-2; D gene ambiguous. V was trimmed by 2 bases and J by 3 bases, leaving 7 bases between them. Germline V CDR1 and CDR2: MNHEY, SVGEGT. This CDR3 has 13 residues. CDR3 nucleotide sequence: TGTGCCAGCAGTTACGCCGAGGACTATGGCTACACCTTC. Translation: CASSYAEDYGYTF.

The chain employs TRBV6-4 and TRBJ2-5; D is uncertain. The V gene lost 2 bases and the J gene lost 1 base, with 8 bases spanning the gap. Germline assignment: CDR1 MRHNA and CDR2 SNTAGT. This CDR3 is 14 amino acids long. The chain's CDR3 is CASSDKAGQETQYF. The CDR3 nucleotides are TGTGCCAGCAGTGACAAAGCCGGCCAAGAGACCCAGTACTTC.

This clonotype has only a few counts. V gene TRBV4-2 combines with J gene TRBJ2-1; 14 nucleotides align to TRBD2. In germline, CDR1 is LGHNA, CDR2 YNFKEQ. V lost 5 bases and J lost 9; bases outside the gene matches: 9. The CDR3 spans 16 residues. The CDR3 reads CASSYGTSGGGGEQFF. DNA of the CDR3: TGTGCCAGCAGCTACGGGACTAGCGGGGGAGGTGGTGAGCAGTTCTTC.

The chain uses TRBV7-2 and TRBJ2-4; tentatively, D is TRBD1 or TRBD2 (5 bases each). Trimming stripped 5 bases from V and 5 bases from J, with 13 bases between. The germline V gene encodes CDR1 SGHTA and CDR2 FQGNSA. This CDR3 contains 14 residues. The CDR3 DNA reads TGTGCCAGCAGCCAACGGGACGGGGAAAACATTCAGTACTTC. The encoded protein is CASSQRDGENIQYF.

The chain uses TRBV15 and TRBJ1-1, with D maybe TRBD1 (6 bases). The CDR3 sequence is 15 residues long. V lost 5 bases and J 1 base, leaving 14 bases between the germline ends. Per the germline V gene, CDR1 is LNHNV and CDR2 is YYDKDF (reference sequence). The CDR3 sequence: CATSEVGAGNTEAFF. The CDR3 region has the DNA TGTGCCACCAGCGAGGTGGGGGCCGGGAACACTGAAGCTTTCTTT.

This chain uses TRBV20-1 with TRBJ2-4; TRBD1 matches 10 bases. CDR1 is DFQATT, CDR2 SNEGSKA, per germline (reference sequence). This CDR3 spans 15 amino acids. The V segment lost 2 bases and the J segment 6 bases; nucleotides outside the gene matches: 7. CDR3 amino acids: CSARSGQGSGNIQYF. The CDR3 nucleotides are TGCAGTGCTAGATCGGGACAGGGGTCGGGAAACATTCAGTACTTC.

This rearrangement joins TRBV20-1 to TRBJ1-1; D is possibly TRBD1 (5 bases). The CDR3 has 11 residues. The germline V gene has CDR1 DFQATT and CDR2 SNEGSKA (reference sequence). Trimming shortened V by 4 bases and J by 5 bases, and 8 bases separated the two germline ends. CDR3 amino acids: CSANRGTEAFF. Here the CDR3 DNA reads TGCAGTGCTAATAGGGGAACTGAAGCTTTCTTT.

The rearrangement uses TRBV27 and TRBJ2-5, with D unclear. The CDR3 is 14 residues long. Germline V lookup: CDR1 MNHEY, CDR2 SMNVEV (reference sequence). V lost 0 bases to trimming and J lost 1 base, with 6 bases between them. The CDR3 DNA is TGTGCCAGCAGTTTATCGACGGTCCAAGAGACCCAGTACTTC. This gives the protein CASSLSTVQETQYF.

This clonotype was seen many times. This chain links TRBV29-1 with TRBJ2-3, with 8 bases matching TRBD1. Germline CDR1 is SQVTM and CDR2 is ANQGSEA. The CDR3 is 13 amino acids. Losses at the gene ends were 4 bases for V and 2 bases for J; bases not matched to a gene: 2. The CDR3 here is CSVGDRFTDTQYF. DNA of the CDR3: TGCAGCGTTGGGGACAGGTTCACAGATACGCAGTATTTT.

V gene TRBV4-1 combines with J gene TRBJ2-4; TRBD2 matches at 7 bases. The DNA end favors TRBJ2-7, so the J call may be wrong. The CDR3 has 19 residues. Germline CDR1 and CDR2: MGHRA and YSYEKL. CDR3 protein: CASSPLVDGGGQRGYEQYF. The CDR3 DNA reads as TGCGCCAGCAGCCCTTTGGTGGATGGGGGGGGTCAGAGAGGCTACGAGCAGTACTTC.

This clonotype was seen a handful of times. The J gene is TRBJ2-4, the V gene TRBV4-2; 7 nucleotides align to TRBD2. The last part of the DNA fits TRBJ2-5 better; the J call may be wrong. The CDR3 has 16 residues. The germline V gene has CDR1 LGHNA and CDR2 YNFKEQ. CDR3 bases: TGTGCCAGCAGCCAAGGGGGTCTAGCGGCCGGAGAGACCCAGTACTTC. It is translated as CASSQGGLAAGETQYF.

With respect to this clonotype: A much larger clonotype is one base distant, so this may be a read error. CDR3 sequence reads: CSASWDSGETQFF. In DNA form, the CDR3 reads TGCAGTGCCTCGTGGGACAGCGGAGAGACCCAGTTCTTC. The rearrangement joins TRBV20-1 to TRBJ2-1, with 7 bases matching TRBD1. Germline lookup yields CDR1 DFQATT and CDR2 SNEGSKA (reference sequence). Trimming removed 6 bases from V and 13 bases from J; junction bases left unmatched: 15. The CDR3 is 13 residues long.

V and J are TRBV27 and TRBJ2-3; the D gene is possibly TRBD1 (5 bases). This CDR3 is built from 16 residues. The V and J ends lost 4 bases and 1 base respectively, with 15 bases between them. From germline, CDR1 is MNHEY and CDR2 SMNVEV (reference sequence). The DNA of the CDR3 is TGTGCCAGCAGTTCTGCCCAGGGCCCGGGCACAGATACGCAGTATTTT. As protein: CASSSAQGPGTDTQYF.

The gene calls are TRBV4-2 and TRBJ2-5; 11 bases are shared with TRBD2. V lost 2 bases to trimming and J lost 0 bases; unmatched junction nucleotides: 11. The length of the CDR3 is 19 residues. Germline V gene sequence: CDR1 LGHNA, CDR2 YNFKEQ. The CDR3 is CASSQTYSGGAGNQETQYF. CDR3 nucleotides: TGTGCCAGCAGCCAAACTTATAGCGGGGGGGCCGGAAACCAAGAGACCCAGTACTTC.